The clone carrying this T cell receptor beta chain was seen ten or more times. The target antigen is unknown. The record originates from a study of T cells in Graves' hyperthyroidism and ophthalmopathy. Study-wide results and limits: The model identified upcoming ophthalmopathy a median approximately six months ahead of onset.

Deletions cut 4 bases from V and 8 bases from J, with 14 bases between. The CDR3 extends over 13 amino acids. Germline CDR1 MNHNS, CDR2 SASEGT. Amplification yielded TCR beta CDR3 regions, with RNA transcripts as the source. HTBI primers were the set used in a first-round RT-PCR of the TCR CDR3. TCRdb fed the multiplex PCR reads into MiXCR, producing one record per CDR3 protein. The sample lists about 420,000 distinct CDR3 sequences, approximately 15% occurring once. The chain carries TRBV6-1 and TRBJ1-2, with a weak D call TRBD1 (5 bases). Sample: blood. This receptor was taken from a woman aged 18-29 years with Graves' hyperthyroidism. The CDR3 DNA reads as TGTGCCAGCAGTGGACGGGAAGGGGACGGCTACACCTTC. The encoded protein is CASSGREGDGYTF.